The 9 T cell receptor beta chains below were found in one sample sequenced in a study of T cell responses to AZD1222 COVID-19 vaccine (dated by TCRdb to the early 2020s). Libraries came from the immunoSEQ multiplex PCR assay. The immuneACCESS repertoire file appears here via TCRdb, limited to in-frame rearrangements. These files lack a portion of the clones; in checked studies, under half of the deficit traces to unresolved V genes, and the cause of the others is not known. Within this sample are about 97,000 clones, with roughly 90% of them counted one time only. In total, the top ten clones hold 2.5% to 3% of the sample. What the time point label conveys for this sample: baseline before first vaccination. The specimen was peripheral blood, collected on day 0 of AZD1222 vaccination. The receptors shown here come from an adult in good health.

This chain's CDR3 is CASSPTGSSNQPQHF. The CDR3 nucleotides are TGTGCCAGCAGCCCAACTGGTAGTAGCAATCAGCCCCAGCATTTT. The chain employs TRBV3-1 (or the pseudogene TRBV3-2) and TRBJ1-5; unclear D gene. In germline, CDR1 is LGHDT, CDR2 YNNKEL (reference sequence). This CDR3 has 15 amino acids. Trimming took 4 bases from V and 0 from J, leaving 10 bases between them.

The chain recombines TRBV5-1 with TRBJ1-1, with 7 positions matching TRBD1. Germline V CDR1 and CDR2: SGHRS, YFSETQ. The CDR3 has 14 amino acids. V trimming: 3 bases; J trimming: 4 bases; junction bases outside the gene matches: 6. As DNA, the CDR3 is TGCGCCAGCAGCTCGACAGGGTCGGGCACTGAAGCTTTCTTT. This translates into CASSSTGSGTEAFF. Variable domain in full (rest from reference TRBV5-1 and TRBJ1-1): KAGVTQTPRYLIKTRGQQVTLSCSPISGHRSVSWYQQTPGQGLQFLFEYFSETQRNKGNFPGRFSGRQFSNSRSEMNVSTLELGDSALYLCASSSTGSGTEAFFGQGTRLTVV.

The chain couples TRBV5-1 to TRBJ2-3; perhaps TRBD2 as D (6 bases). V lost 0 bases and J lost 10, with 18 bases in between. The CDR3 is made up of 15 amino acids. From germline, CDR1 is SGHRS and CDR2 YFSETQ. The CDR3: CASSLEGGTGRSQYF. CDR3 coding DNA: TGCGCCAGCAGCTTGGAGGGCGGGACCGGTCGTTCGCAGTATTTT. The full variable domain, completed using reference TRBV5-1 and TRBJ2-3, is KAGVTQTPRYLIKTRGQQVTLSCSPISGHRSVSWYQQTPGQGLQFLFEYFSETQRNKGNFPGRFSGRQFSNSRSEMNVSTLELGDSALYLCASSLEGGTGRSQYFGPGTRLTVL.

The chain recombines TRBV11-3 with TRBJ1-2; D unclear. Germline CDR1 is SGHNT and CDR2 is YENEEA. CDR3 size: 15 residues. Trimming removed 5 bases at V and 0 bases at J, with 13 bases between. For the CDR3, the DNA is TGTGCCAGCAGCCGCGGACGGCGAGCTAACTATGGCTACACCTTC. It specifies CASSRGRRANYGYTF.

J is TRBJ1-6 and V is TRBV11-3; D not certain. Germline CDR1 reads SGHNT; CDR2 reads YENEEA. The CDR3 sequence is 15 residues long. The V end was cut by 3 bases, the J end by 3 bases, with 9 bases between. The CDR3 nucleotides are TGTGCCAGCAGCTTTAGTGCGAACTATAATTCACCCCTCCACTTT. The encoded protein is CASSFSANYNSPLHF. The variable domain in full, completed from reference TRBV11-3 and TRBJ1-6, reads EAGVVQSPRYKIIEKKQPVAFWCNPISGHNTLYWYLQNLGQGPELLIRYENEEAVDDSQLPKDRFSAERLKGVDSTLKIQPAELGDSAVYLCASSFSANYNSPLHFGNGTRLTVT.

V gene TRBV11-2 combines with J gene TRBJ2-7; TRBD2 agrees at 9 bases. The CDR3 is made up of 15 amino acids. The germline CDR1 and CDR2 sequences are SGHAT and FQNNGV. V was clipped by 5 bases and J by 2 bases; unmatched bases: 7. The CDR3 DNA reads TGTGCCAGCAGCGTTAGCGGGGGTGTTACCTACGAGCAGTACTTC. It is translated as CASSVSGGVTYEQYF. Combining the CDR3 with reference TRBV11-2 and TRBJ2-7 gives the whole variable domain EAGVAQSPRYKIIEKRQSVAFWCNPISGHATLYWYQQILGQGPKLLIQFQNNGVVDDSQLPKDRFSAERLKGVDSTLKIQPAKLEDSAVYLCASSVSGGVTYEQYFGPGTRLTVT.

The chain uses TRBV5-1 and TRBJ1-2, with TRBD1 matching 8 bases. The germline gives CDR1 SGHRS, CDR2 YFSETQ. The CDR3 consists of 13 residues. Unmatched junction bases numbered 9, after V lost 6 bases and J lost 8 bases. The CDR3 region is CASKSDRAVGYTF. CDR3 DNA: TGCGCCAGCAAATCGGACAGGGCGGTAGGCTACACCTTC.

V is TRBV12-5 and J is TRBJ1-1; D ambiguous. Trimming removed 5 bases from V and 3 bases from J, with 16 bases in between. CDR3 size: 15 residues. Germline CDR1 is LGHNT and CDR2 is FRNRAP. The CDR3 DNA reads as TGTGCTAGTGGTCCGGGTAGAGGCACCGACACTGAAGCTTTCTTT. Translated: CASGPGRGTDTEAFF. Filled out from reference TRBV12-5 and TRBJ1-1, the complete variable domain reads DARVTQTPRHKVTEMGQEVTMRCQPILGHNTVFWYRQTMMQGLELLAYFRNRAPLDDSGMPKDRFSAEMPDATLATLKIQPSEPRDSAVYFCASGPGRGTDTEAFFGQGTRLTVV.

V gene TRBV19 combines with J gene TRBJ1-5; 10 nucleotides match TRBD1. The germline CDR1 and CDR2 sequences are LNHDA and SQIVND (reference sequence). CDR3 length: 17 amino acids. J lost 4 bases, V lost 2 bases, and 8 bases had no gene match. As DNA, the CDR3 is TGTGCCAGTAGTATACCCCGAGGGACAGGGGTAAATCAGCCCCAGCATTTT. Encoded protein: CASSIPRGTGVNQPQHF.